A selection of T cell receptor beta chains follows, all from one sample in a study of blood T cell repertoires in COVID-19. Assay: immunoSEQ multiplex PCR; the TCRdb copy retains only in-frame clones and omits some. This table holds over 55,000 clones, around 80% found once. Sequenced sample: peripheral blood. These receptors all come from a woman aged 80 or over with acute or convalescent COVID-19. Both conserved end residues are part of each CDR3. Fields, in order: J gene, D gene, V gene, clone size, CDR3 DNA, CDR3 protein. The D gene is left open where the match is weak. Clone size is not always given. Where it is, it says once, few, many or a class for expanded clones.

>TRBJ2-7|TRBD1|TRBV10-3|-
TGTGCCATCAGTGATGTCAGGGGGCGAACCCTCGAGCAGTACTTC
CAISDVRGRTLEQYF
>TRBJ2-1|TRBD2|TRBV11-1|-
TGTGCCAGCACCCTAGCGGGAGATCGCTACAATGAGCAGTTCTTC
CASTLAGDRYNEQFF
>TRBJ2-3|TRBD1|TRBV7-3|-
TGTGCCAGCAGCAGTGACAGGGGTTACACAGATACGCAGTATTTT
CASSSDRGYTDTQYF
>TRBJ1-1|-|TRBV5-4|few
TGTGCCAGCAGCTTGGGGGGGGGCCGGGTTGTTGGCGCTTTCTTT
CASSLGGGRVVGAFF
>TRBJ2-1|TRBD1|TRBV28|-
TGTGCCAGCAGTCCGGACCGGGACAGGGGCACGAATGAGCAGTTCTTC
CASSPDRDRGTNEQFF
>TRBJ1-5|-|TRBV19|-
TGTGCCAGTAGTCCATGGACAAGCAATCAGCCCCAGCATTTT
CASSPWTSNQPQHF
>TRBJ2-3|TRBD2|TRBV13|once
TGTGCCAGCAGCTTAGGGCCTAGCGGGGCTAGCACAGATACGCAGTATTTT
CASSLGPSGASTDTQYF
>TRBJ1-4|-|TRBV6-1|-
TGTGCCAGCAGTGACAGAACTAATGAAAAACTGTTTTTT
CASSDRTNEKLFF
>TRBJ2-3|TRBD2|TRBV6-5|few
TGTGCCAGCAGTCGGACTAGTCGAGATACGCAGTATTTT
CASSRTSRDTQYF
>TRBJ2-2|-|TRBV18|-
TGTGCCAGCTCTACCCGAAGCGGGTTGACAACGAACACCGGGGAGCTGTTTTTT
CASSTRSGLTTNTGELFF
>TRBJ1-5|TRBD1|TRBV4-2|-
TGTGCCAGCAGCCAAGAACAGGGGAACAATCAGCCCCAGCATTTT
CASSQEQGNNQPQHF
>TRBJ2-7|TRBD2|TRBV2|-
TGTGCCAGCAAACTAGCGGGATACTCCTACGAGCAGTACTTC
CASKLAGYSYEQYF
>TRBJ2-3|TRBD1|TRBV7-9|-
TGTGCCAGCAGCTCGGGACAGGGGGCGGATACGCAGTATTTT
CASSSGQGADTQYF
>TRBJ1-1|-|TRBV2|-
TGTGCCAGCAGTGAGTTAAAGGCCAGGGGTGGAATAGCTTTCTTT
CASSELKARGGIAFF
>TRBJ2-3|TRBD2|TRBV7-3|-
TGTGCCAGCAGCTTAGGCGGGAGGTCAGATACGCAGTATTTT
CASSLGGRSDTQYF
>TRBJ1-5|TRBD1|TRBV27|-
TGTGCCAGCAGTGCCGGGACAGGGGGCGAACGCAATCAGCCCCAGCATTTT
CASSAGTGGERNQPQHF
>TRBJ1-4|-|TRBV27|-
TGTGCCAGCAGTTCCCCCGGGAAGAAGATCGAAAAACTGTTTTTT
CASSSPGKKIEKLFF
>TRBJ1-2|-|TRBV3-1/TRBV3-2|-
TGTGCCAGCAGCCCTCCGGGGGTCGGCTACACCTTC
CASSPPGVGYTF
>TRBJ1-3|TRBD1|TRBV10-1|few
TGCGCCAGCAGTGAATCTCCGGGACAGAGCTCTGGAAACACCATATATTTT
CASSESPGQSSGNTIYF
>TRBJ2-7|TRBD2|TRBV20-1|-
TGCAGTGCTAGTAGGGCTAGCGGGAGAGGCGAGCAGTACTTC
CSASRASGRGEQYF
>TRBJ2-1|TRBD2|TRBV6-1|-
TGTGCCAGCAGTGGGGTCCTAGCGGGAGCCTTACGTGAGCAGTTCTTC
CASSGVLAGALREQFF
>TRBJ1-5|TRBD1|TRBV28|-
TGTGCCAGCAGTCCACAAAGGACAGGAATTCGGCAGCATTTT
CASSPQRTGIRQHF
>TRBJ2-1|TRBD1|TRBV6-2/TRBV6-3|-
TGTGCCAGCAGTTACTCCCGGACAGGGGGCTCCTACAATGAGCAGTTCTTC
CASSYSRTGGSYNEQFF
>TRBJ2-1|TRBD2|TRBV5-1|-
TGCGCCAGCAGTGAAGGTAGCGGGAGCGTCTCCTACAATGAGCAGTTCTTC
CASSEGSGSVSYNEQFF
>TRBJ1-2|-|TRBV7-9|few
TGTGCCACCCCCGACGGGGTTGGCTACACCTTC
CATPDGVGYTF
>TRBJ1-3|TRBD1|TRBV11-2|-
TGTGCCAGCAGCCCCCGGGACAGGGGTTACACCATATATTTT
CASSPRDRGYTIYF
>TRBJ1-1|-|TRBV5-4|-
TGTGCCAGCAGCTTAGCGAATCTGAACACTGAAGCTTTCTTT
CASSLANLNTEAFF
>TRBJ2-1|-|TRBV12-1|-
TGTGCCAGCGGATCCGACAGGGGAGAGAACAATGAGCAGTTCTTC
CASGSDRGENNEQFF
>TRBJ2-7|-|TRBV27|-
TGTGCCAGCAGTTTACAGGGTAAGGGCTACGAGCAGTACTTC
CASSLQGKGYEQYF
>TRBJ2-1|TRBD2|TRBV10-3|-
TGTGCCATCAGTGAGTCTGGCGGGAGGACCTACAATGAGCAGTTCTTC
CAISESGGRTYNEQFF
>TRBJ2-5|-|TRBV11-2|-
TGTGCCAGCAGCGGTATTAGGAGGGGGCGAGAGACCCAGTACTTC
CASSGIRRGRETQYF
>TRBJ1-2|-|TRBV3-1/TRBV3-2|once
TGTGCCAGCAGCCAACGGGGGGGCGAGGACTATGGCTACACCTTC
CASSQRGGEDYGYTF
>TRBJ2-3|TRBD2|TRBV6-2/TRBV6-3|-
TGTGCCAGCAGTTACTCGTGGCGGGAGGGGGATACGCAGTATTTT
CASSYSWREGDTQYF
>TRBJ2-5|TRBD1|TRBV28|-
TGTGCCAGCAGTGCCGGGACAGCGTACCAAGAGACCCAGTACTTC
CASSAGTAYQETQYF